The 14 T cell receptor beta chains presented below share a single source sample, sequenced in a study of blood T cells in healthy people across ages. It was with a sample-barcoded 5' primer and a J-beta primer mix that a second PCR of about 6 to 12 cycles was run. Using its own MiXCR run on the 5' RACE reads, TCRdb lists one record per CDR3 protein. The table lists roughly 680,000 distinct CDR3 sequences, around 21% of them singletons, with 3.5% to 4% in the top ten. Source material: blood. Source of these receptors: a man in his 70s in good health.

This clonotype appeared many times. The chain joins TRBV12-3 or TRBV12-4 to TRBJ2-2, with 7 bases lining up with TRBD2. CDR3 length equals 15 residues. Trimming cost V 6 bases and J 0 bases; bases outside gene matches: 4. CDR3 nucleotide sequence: TGTGCCAGCAGCCAGGGACTATCGAACACCGGGGAGCTGTTTTTT. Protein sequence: CASSQGLSNTGELFF.

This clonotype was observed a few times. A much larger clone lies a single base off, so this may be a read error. CDR3 in amino acids: CASRPPSGRNIQYF. The CDR3 DNA follows: TGTGCCAGCCGCCCCCCTAGCGGGCGAAACATTCAGTACTTC. The chain links TRBV3-1 to TRBJ2-4; 8 positions match TRBD2. This CDR3 is built from 14 residues. The trim removed 8 bases at V and 6 bases at J, leaving 9 bases unmatched. The V gene's germline CDR1 is LGHDT and CDR2 YNNKEL (reference sequence).

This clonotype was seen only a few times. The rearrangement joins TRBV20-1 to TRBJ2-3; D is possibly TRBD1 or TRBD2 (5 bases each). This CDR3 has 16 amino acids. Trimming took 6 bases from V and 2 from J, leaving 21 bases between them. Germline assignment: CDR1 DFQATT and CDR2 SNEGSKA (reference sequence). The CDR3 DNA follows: TGCAGTGCCACCACCCCCGGGACGCACTTCACAGATACGCAGTATTTT. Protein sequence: CSATTPGTHFTDTQYF.

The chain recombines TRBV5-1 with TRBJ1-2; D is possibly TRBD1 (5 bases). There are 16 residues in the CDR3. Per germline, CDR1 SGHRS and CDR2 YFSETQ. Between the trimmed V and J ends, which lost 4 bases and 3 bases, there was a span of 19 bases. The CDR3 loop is CASSASPDRRDYGYTF. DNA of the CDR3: TGCGCCAGCAGCGCCAGTCCCGACAGAAGAGACTATGGCTACACCTTC.

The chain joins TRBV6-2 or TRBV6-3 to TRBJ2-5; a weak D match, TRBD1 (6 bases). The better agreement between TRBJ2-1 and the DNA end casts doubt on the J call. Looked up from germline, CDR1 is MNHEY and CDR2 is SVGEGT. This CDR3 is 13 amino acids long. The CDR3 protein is CASRDSSSNEQFF. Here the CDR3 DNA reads TGTGCCAGCAGGGACAGTTCAAGCAATGAGCAGTTCTTC.

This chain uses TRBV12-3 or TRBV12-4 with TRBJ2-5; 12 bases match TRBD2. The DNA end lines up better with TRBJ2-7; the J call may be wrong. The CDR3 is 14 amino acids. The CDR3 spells CASGWTSGNYEQYF. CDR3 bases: TGTGCCAGCGGGTGGACTAGCGGGAACTACGAGCAGTACTTC.

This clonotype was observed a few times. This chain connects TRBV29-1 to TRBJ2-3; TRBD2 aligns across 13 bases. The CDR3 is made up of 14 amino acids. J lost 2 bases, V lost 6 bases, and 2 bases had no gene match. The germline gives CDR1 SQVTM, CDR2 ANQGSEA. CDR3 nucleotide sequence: TGCAGCGTGGGACTAGCGGGAAACACAGATACGCAGTATTTT. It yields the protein CSVGLAGNTDTQYF.

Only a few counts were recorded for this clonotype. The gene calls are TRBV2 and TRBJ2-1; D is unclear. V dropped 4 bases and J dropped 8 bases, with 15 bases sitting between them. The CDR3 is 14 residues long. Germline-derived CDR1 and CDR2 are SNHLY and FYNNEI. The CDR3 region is CASSVRRSRDEQFF. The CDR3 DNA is TGTGCCAGCAGTGTTCGACGCAGTCGCGATGAGCAGTTCTTC.

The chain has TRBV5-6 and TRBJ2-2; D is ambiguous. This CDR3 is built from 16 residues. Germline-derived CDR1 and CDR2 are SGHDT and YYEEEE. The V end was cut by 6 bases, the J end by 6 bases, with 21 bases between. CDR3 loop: CASTLLGGDGSGELFF. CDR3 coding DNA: TGTGCCAGCACTCTCTTAGGCGGCGATGGGTCCGGGGAGCTGTTTTTT.

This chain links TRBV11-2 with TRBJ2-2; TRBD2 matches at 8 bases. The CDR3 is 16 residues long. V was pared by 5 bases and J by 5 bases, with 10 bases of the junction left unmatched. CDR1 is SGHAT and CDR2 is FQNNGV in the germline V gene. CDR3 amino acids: CASSRQAGTSTGELFF. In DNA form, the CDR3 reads TGTGCCAGCAGCCGCCAGGCAGGGACTAGTACCGGGGAGCTGTTTTTT.

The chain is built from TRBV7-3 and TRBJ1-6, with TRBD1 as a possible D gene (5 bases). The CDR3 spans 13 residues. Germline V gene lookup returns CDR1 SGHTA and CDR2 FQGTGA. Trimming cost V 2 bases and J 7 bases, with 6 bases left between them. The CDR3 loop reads CASSLWGNSPLHF. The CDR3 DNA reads TGTGCCAGCAGCTTATGGGGGAATTCACCCCTCCACTTT.

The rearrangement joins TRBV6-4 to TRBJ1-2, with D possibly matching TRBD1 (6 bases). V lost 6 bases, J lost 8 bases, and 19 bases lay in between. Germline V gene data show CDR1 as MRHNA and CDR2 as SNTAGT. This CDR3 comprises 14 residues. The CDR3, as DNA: TGTGCCAGCAGCGTCGACACGGGGGCAGGAGGCTACACCTTC. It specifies CASSVDTGAGGYTF.

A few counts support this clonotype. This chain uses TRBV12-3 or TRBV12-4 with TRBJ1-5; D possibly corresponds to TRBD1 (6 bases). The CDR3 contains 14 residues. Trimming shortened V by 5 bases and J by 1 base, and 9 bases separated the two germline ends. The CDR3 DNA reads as TGTGCCAGCAGTATGGGACACAGCAATCAGCCCCAGCATTTT. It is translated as CASSMGHSNQPQHF.

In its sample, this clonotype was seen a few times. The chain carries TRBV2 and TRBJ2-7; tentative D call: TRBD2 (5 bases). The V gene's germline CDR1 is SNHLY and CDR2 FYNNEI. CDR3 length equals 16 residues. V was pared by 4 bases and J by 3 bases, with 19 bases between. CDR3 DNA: TGTGCCAGCAGTGGTACTACCCGGGCGGGCAACTACGAGCAGTACTTC. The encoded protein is CASSGTTRAGNYEQYF.